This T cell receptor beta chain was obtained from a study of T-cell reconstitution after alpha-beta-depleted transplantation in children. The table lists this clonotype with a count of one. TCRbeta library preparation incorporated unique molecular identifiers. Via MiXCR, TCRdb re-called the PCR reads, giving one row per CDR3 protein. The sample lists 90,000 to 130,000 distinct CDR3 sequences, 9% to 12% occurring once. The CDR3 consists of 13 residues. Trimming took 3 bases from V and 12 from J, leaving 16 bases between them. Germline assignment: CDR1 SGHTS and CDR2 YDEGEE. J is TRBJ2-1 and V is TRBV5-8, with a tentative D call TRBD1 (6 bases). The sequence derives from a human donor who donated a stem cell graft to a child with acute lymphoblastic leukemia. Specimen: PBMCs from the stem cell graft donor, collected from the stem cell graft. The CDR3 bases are TGTGCCAGCAGCTGGGGTATAGTAGGGGGGCAGTTCTTC. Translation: CASSWGIVGGQFF.